The clone carrying this TCR beta chain has more than one count but fewer than ten. The entry originates in a study of technical replicates of blood from a few donors. Generated by immunoSEQ multiplex PCR, the TCRdb table keeps only in-frame clones and is missing some. Of about 75,000 clones listed, roughly 93% are singletons. The length of the CDR3 is 13 residues. Germline CDR1 is LNHDA and CDR2 is SQIVND (reference sequence). Trimming stripped 3 bases from V and 3 bases from J, with 9 bases between. The receptor comes from a human donor in good health. Sequencing was performed on T cells isolated from PBMCs. This chain uses TRBV19 with TRBJ2-7; D is ambiguous. The CDR3 DNA reads as TGTGCCAGTAGTATGCTGTCAGACTACGAGCAGTACTTC. Translating gives CASSMLSDYEQYF.